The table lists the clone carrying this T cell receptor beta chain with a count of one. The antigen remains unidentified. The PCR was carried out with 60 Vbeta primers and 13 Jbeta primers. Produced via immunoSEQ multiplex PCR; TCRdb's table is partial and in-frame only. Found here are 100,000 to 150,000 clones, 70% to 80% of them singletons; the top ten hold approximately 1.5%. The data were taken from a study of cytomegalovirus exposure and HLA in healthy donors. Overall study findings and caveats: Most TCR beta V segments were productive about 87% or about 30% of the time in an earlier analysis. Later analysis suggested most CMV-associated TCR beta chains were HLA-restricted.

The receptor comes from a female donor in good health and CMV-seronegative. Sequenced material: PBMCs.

CDR3 region: CASSVGTGDTEAFF. Written as DNA, the CDR3 is TGCGCCAGCAGCGTCGGGACAGGGGACACTGAAGCTTTCTTT. V and J are TRBV5-1 and TRBJ1-1, with TRBD1 matching 10 bases. From germline, CDR1 is SGHRS and CDR2 YFSETQ. The trim removed 4 bases at V and 3 bases at J, leaving 3 bases unmatched. The CDR3 runs to 14 residues.